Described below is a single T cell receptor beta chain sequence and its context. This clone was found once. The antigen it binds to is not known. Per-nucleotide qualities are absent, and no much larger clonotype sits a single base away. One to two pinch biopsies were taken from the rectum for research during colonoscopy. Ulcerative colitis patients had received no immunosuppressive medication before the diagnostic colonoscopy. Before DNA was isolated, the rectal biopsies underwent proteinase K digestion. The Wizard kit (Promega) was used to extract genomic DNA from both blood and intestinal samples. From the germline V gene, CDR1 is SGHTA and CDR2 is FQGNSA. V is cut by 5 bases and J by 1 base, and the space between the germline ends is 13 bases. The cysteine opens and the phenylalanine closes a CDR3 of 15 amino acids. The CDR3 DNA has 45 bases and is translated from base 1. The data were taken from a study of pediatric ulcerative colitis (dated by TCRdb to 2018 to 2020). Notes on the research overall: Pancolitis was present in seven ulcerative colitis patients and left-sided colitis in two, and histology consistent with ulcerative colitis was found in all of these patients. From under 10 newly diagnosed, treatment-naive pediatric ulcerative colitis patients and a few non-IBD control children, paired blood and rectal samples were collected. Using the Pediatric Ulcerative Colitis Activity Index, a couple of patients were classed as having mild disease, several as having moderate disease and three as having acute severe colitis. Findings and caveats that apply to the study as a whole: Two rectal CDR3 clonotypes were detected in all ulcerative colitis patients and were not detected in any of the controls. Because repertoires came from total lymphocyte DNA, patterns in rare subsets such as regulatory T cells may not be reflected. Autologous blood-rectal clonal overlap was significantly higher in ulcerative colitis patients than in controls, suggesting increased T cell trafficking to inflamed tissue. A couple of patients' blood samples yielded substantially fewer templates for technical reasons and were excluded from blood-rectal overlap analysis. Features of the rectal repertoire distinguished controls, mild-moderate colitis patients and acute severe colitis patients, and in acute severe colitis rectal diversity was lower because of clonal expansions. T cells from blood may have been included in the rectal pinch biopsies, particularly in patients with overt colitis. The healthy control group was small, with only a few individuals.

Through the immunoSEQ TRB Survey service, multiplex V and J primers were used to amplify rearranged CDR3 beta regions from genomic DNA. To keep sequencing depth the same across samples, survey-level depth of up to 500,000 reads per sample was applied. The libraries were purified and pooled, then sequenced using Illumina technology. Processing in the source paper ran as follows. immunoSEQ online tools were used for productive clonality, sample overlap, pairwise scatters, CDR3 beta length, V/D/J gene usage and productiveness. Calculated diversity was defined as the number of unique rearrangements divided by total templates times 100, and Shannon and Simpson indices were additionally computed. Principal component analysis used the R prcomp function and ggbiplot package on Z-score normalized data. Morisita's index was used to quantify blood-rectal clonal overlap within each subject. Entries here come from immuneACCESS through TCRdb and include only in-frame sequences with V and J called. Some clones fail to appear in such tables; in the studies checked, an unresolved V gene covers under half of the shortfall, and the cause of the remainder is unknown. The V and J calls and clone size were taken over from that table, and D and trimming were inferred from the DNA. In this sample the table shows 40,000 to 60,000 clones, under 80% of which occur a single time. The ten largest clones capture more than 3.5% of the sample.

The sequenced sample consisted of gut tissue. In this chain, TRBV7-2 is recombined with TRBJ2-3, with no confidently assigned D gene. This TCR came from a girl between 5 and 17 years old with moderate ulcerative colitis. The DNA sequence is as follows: TGTGCCAGCAGCCCCCCCGGGCTCCGCACAGATACGCAGTATTTT. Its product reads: CASSPPGLRTDTQYF. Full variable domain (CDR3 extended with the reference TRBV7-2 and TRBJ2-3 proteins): GAGVSQSPSNKVTEKGKDVELRCDPISGHTALYWYRQSLGQGLEFLIYFQGNSAPDKSGLPSDRFSAERTGGSVSTLTIQRTQQEDSAVYLCASSPPGLRTDTQYFGPGTRLTVL.